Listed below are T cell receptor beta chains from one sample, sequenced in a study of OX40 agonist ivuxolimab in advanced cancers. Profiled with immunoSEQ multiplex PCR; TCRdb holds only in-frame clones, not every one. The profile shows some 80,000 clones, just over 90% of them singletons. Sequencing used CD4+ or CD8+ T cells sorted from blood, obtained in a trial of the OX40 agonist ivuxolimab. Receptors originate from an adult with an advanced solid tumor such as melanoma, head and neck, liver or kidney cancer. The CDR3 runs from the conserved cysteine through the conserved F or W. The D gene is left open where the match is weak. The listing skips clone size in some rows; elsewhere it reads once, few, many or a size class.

cdr3_aa: CASSPRREFSGNTIYF
cdr3_nt: TGTGCCAGCAGTCCCAGGAGAGAGTTCTCTGGAAACACCATATATTTT
v_call: TRBV7-9
d_call: NA
clone_size: NA
cdr3_length: 16
j_call: TRBJ1-3

cdr3_aa: CASSRRLAGVYEQYF
cdr3_nt: TGTGCCAGTAGTCGCAGACTAGCGGGAGTTTACGAGCAGTACTTC
v_call: TRBV19
d_call: TRBD2
clone_size: NA
cdr3_length: 15
j_call: TRBJ2-7

cdr3_aa: CASRPPRTVYSYEQYF
cdr3_nt: TGTGCCAGCAGACCACCCCGAACGGTATACTCCTACGAGCAGTACTTC
v_call: TRBV27
d_call: NA
clone_size: NA
cdr3_length: 16
j_call: TRBJ2-7

cdr3_aa: CASSGTSPNEQFF
cdr3_nt: TGTGCCAGCAGTGGGACTAGTCCTAATGAGCAGTTCTTC
v_call: TRBV28
d_call: TRBD2
clone_size: once
cdr3_length: 13
j_call: TRBJ2-1

cdr3_aa: CASSLVGRGDQETQYF
cdr3_nt: TGTGCCAGCAGCTTGGTGGGCAGGGGAGATCAAGAGACCCAGTACTTC
v_call: TRBV5-4
d_call: NA
clone_size: NA
cdr3_length: 16
j_call: TRBJ2-5

cdr3_aa: CASSLPGTDTQYF
cdr3_nt: TGCGCCAGCAGCTTGCCGGGAACAGATACGCAGTATTTT
v_call: TRBV5-1
d_call: NA
clone_size: NA
cdr3_length: 13
j_call: TRBJ2-3

cdr3_aa: CASSYSGTPNEKLFF
cdr3_nt: TGTGCCAGCAGTTACTCCGGGACACCGAATGAAAAACTGTTTTTT
v_call: TRBV6-5
d_call: NA
clone_size: NA
cdr3_length: 15
j_call: TRBJ1-4

cdr3_aa: CASSRRRGMGTDTQYF
cdr3_nt: TGTGCCAGCAGCCGACGCAGGGGGATGGGCACAGATACGCAGTATTTT
v_call: TRBV7-9
d_call: TRBD1
clone_size: NA
cdr3_length: 16
j_call: TRBJ2-3

cdr3_aa: CASSENLDQPQHF
cdr3_nt: TGCGCCAGCAGTGAGAACCTCGATCAGCCCCAGCATTTT
v_call: TRBV10-1
d_call: NA
clone_size: NA
cdr3_length: 13
j_call: TRBJ1-5

cdr3_aa: CASSVPLAGAETQYF
cdr3_nt: TGTGCCAGCAGCGTCCCACTAGCGGGAGCGGAGACCCAGTACTTC
v_call: TRBV7-2
d_call: TRBD2
clone_size: once
cdr3_length: 15
j_call: TRBJ2-5

cdr3_aa: CASSGGLAGGPGLAKNIQYF
cdr3_nt: TGTGCCAGCAGTGGGGGGCTAGCGGGAGGCCCCGGACTAGCCAAAAACATTCAGTACTTC
v_call: TRBV6-1
d_call: TRBD2
clone_size: NA
cdr3_length: 20
j_call: TRBJ2-4

cdr3_aa: CASSSGGGGGYTF
cdr3_nt: TGTGCCAGCAGCTCGGGCGGGGGCGGAGGCTACACCTTC
v_call: TRBV5-6
d_call: NA
clone_size: few
cdr3_length: 13
j_call: TRBJ1-2

cdr3_aa: CASSLIGYEQYF
cdr3_nt: TGCGCCAGCAGCTTGATCGGATACGAGCAGTACTTC
v_call: TRBV5-1
d_call: NA
clone_size: NA
cdr3_length: 12
j_call: TRBJ2-7

cdr3_aa: CASSQVGRSYTF
cdr3_nt: TGCGCCAGCAGCCAAGTGGGTAGGAGCTACACCTTC
v_call: TRBV4-1
d_call: NA
clone_size: once
cdr3_length: 12
j_call: TRBJ1-2

cdr3_aa: CASSVVPAGGEQYF
cdr3_nt: TGTGCCAGCAGCGTAGTTCCGGCGGGGGGCGAGCAGTACTTC
v_call: TRBV9
d_call: TRBD2
clone_size: few
cdr3_length: 14
j_call: TRBJ2-7

cdr3_aa: CASSLEGGPYNEQFF
cdr3_nt: TGTGCCAGCAGCTTAGAGGGGGGCCCGTACAATGAGCAGTTCTTC
v_call: TRBV11-3
d_call: NA
clone_size: NA
cdr3_length: 15
j_call: TRBJ2-1

cdr3_aa: CASSTPNERTYNEQFF
cdr3_nt: TGTGCCAGCTCCACCCCTAACGAGCGGACCTACAATGAGCAGTTCTTC
v_call: TRBV18
d_call: NA
clone_size: NA
cdr3_length: 16
j_call: TRBJ2-1

cdr3_aa: CASSLGVAYGYTF
cdr3_nt: TGTGCCAGCAGCTTAGGGGTGGCCTATGGCTACACCTTC
v_call: TRBV7-2
d_call: NA
clone_size: NA
cdr3_length: 13
j_call: TRBJ1-2

cdr3_aa: CSAVGRKAFF
cdr3_nt: TGCAGTGCGGTGGGCAGAAAAGCTTTCTTT
v_call: TRBV20-1
d_call: NA
clone_size: few
cdr3_length: 10
j_call: TRBJ1-1

cdr3_aa: CASSRLAGSTYEQYF
cdr3_nt: TGTGCCAGCTCACGTCTAGCGGGGTCCACCTACGAGCAGTACTTC
v_call: TRBV18
d_call: TRBD2
clone_size: NA
cdr3_length: 15
j_call: TRBJ2-7

cdr3_aa: CASSTTNEQFF
cdr3_nt: TGTGCCAGCTCGACAACCAATGAGCAGTTCTTC
v_call: TRBV6-6
d_call: NA
clone_size: NA
cdr3_length: 11
j_call: TRBJ2-1

cdr3_aa: CASSEGLNKNIQYF
cdr3_nt: TGTGCCAGCAGCGAGGGACTAAACAAAAACATTCAGTACTTC
v_call: TRBV5-6
d_call: TRBD2
clone_size: NA
cdr3_length: 14
j_call: TRBJ2-4

cdr3_aa: CASSVHLLAANEQFF
cdr3_nt: TGTGCCAGCAGTGTACATCTACTAGCAGCCAATGAGCAGTTCTTC
v_call: TRBV6-1
d_call: NA
clone_size: NA
cdr3_length: 15
j_call: TRBJ2-1

cdr3_aa: CASSVEGTGITGELFF
cdr3_nt: TGTGCCAGCAGCGTAGAGGGGACCGGAATCACCGGGGAGCTGTTTTTT
v_call: TRBV9
d_call: NA
clone_size: NA
cdr3_length: 16
j_call: TRBJ2-2

cdr3_aa: CASRSSQGYEQYF
cdr3_nt: TGTGCCAGCAGATCATCACAGGGTTACGAGCAGTACTTC
v_call: TRBV6-5
d_call: NA
clone_size: NA
cdr3_length: 13
j_call: TRBJ2-7